These 21 T cell receptor beta chains share one sample of origin, sequenced in a study of cytomegalovirus exposure and HLA in healthy donors. PCR was performed using 60 Vbeta and 13 Jbeta primers. Clones were read by immunoSEQ multiplex PCR, and TCRdb kept only the in-frame ones, dropping some. This sample's table has some 150,000 clones. Material: PBMCs. These receptors all come from a woman between 18 and 30 years old in good health and CMV-seropositive.

The chain joins TRBV5-5 to TRBJ1-1; possible D gene TRBD1, 5 bases. The CDR3 has 17 residues. V lost 0 bases and J lost 0, with 15 bases in between. Germline V gives CDR1 SGHKS, CDR2 YYEKEE (reference sequence). CDR3 nucleotide sequence: TGTGCCAGCAGCTTGGTTTCGGGGACTGCTATGAACACTGAAGCTTTCTTT. Its translation: CASSLVSGTAMNTEAFF.

The chain recombines TRBV18 with TRBJ2-1, with TRBD1 matching 9 bases. Losses at the gene ends were 3 bases for V and 8 bases for J; bases not matched to a gene: 17. CDR3 size: 18 residues. The germline V gene encodes CDR1 KGHSH and CDR2 LQKENI. The CDR3, as DNA: TGTGCCAGCTCACCTGTCGGGACAGGGTTGTGGTATAGCGATGAGCAGTTCTTC. Residues: CASSPVGTGLWYSDEQFF.

The chain joins TRBV7-6 to TRBJ2-3; 13 bases fit TRBD2. The CDR3 consists of 17 residues. Germline V CDR1 and CDR2: SGHVS, FNYEAQ. V dropped 0 bases and J dropped 6; count of bases not matched to a gene: 6. The CDR3: CASSLAPGLAGLDTQYF. The CDR3, as DNA: TGTGCCAGCAGCTTAGCCCCGGGACTAGCGGGGTTGGATACGCAGTATTTT.

The V gene is TRBV10-3, the J gene TRBJ2-1; D perhaps matches TRBD2 (6 bases). This CDR3 contains 16 residues. Trimming left V 3 bases short and J 6 bases short, with 18 bases between. Germline lookup yields CDR1 ENHRY and CDR2 SYGVKD. The CDR3 DNA reads TGTGCCATCAGTGACAAAGGCGGGACGCTAGGCAATGAGCAGTTCTTC. Translated, it gives CAISDKGGTLGNEQFF.

V and J are TRBV4-1 and TRBJ1-2; D is possibly TRBD1 (5 bases). Trimming cost V 0 bases and J 3 bases, with 11 bases left between them. The CDR3 covers 15 residues. Germline V lookup: CDR1 MGHRA, CDR2 YSYEKL. CDR3 sequence: CASSQDFGGDYGYTF. DNA for the CDR3: TGCGCCAGCAGCCAAGATTTCGGGGGAGACTATGGCTACACCTTC.

The chain couples TRBV11-2 to TRBJ1-2, with 9 bases that match TRBD1. V shed 5 bases, J shed 0 bases, and the junction held 4 bases outside the gene matches. The CDR3 extends over 15 amino acids. Germline V gene sequence: CDR1 SGHAT, CDR2 FQNNGV. The CDR3, as DNA: TGTGCCAGCAGCCCCAGACAGGGGGCTAACTATGGCTACACCTTC. This sequence encodes CASSPRQGANYGYTF.

The chain is built from TRBV29-1 and TRBJ2-5, with a possible D match to TRBD1 (5 bases). The length of the CDR3 is 13 residues. V was trimmed by 7 bases and J by 5 bases, leaving 17 bases between them. Looked up from germline, CDR1 is SQVTM and CDR2 is ANQGSEA. The CDR3 spells CSASTALGETQYF. The CDR3 DNA is TGCAGCGCTTCGACAGCTCTGGGTGAGACCCAGTACTTC.

The chain joins TRBV27 to TRBJ1-3; D unresolved. The germline V and J ends were trimmed by 6 bases and 2 bases, with 20 bases remaining between them. This CDR3 spans 17 amino acids. Germline CDR1 is MNHEY and CDR2 is SMNVEV (reference sequence). The CDR3 region has the DNA TGTGCCAGCAGACGGATTTGGGAGGGAGTCCCTGGAAACACCATATATTTT. Its translation is CASRRIWEGVPGNTIYF.

This rearrangement joins TRBV14 to TRBJ2-2; TRBD2 matches 10 bases. V lost 1 base, J lost 6 bases, and 5 bases stayed unmatched. CDR3 length: 16 amino acids. CDR1 is SGHDN, CDR2 FVKESK, per germline. DNA for the CDR3: TGTGCCAGCAGCCAAGTGGGGACTAGCGTAGCCGGGGAGCTGTTTTTT. Translated, it gives CASSQVGTSVAGELFF. The full variable domain, with the rest looked up from reference TRBV14 and TRBJ2-2, is EAGVTQFPSHSVIEKGQTVTLRCDPISGHDNLYWYRRVMGKEIKFLLHFVKESKQDESGMPNNRFLAERTGGTYSTLKVQPAELEDSGVYFCASSQVGTSVAGELFFGEGSRLTVL.

This chain connects TRBV5-5 to TRBJ2-1, with D perhaps matching TRBD2 (5 bases). V dropped 2 bases and J dropped 3 bases, with 15 bases sitting between them. Germline lookup yields CDR1 SGHKS and CDR2 YYEKEE (reference sequence). This CDR3 has 16 amino acids. In DNA form, the CDR3 reads TGTGCCAGCAGCTTCGGTGCCCCGGACTTCTACAATGAGCAGTTCTTC. As protein: CASSFGAPDFYNEQFF.

Worth noting for this clone: Other DNA sequences of this sample code for an identical CDR3. This chain uses TRBV5-1 with TRBJ1-2, with 7 bases aligning to TRBD1. CDR3 length: 14 residues. V shed 0 bases, J shed 2 bases, and the junction held 1 base outside the gene matches. In germline, CDR1 is SGHRS, CDR2 YFSETQ. CDR3 coding DNA: TGCGCCAGCAGCTTGGGACAGGGAAACTATGGCTACACCTTC. Translated, it gives CASSLGQGNYGYTF.

This chain links TRBV7-9 with TRBJ1-2; tentatively, D is TRBD1 (6 bases). Trimming cost V 4 bases and J 4 bases, with 16 bases left between them. Germline V gene sequence: CDR1 SEHNR, CDR2 FQNEAQ (reference sequence). This CDR3 spans 15 amino acids. The CDR3 loop is CASSSGTNYVYGYTF. The CDR3 nucleotides read TGTGCCAGCAGCTCCGGGACAAACTACGTCTATGGCTACACCTTC. Supplemented by reference TRBV7-9 and TRBJ1-2, the full variable domain reads DTGVSQNPRHKITKRGQNVTFRCDPISEHNRLYWYRQTLGQGPEFLTYFQNEAQLEKSRLLSDRFSAERPKGSFSTLEIQRTEQGDSAMYLCASSSGTNYVYGYTFGSGTRLTVV.

This sequence joins TRBV5-6 and TRBJ2-2; weak D call: TRBD2 (7 bases). V was trimmed by 4 bases and J by 1 base, leaving 17 bases between them. This CDR3 is 17 amino acids long. Germline V gene lookup returns CDR1 SGHDT and CDR2 YYEEEE. In DNA form, the CDR3 reads TGTGCCAGCAGCCTCATATGGGGGGGCGGGAACACCGGGGAGCTGTTTTTT. It specifies CASSLIWGGGNTGELFF.

The chain couples TRBV2 to TRBJ2-5, with 8 bases fitting TRBD1. V lost 4 bases, J lost 5 bases, and 3 bases stayed unmatched. The CDR3 totals 13 residues. The germline V gene has CDR1 SNHLY and CDR2 FYNNEI. In DNA form, the CDR3 reads TGTGCCAGCAGTGCACAGGGGGTGGAGACCCAGTACTTC. This encodes CASSAQGVETQYF.

J is TRBJ2-3 and V is TRBV18; D gene ambiguous. Per germline, CDR1 KGHSH and CDR2 LQKENI. V dropped 6 bases and J dropped 2 bases, with 9 bases sitting between them. CDR3 length equals 13 residues. The CDR3 sequence: CASSGLATDTQYF. The CDR3 coding sequence is TGTGCCAGCTCCGGGTTGGCCACAGATACGCAGTATTTT.

On this clone: Compared with germline, one end of the junction differs, possibly owing to a read error. The J gene is TRBJ1-2, the V gene TRBV7-9; TRBD1 matches 7 bases. CDR1 SEHNR and CDR2 FQNEAQ come from the germline V gene (reference sequence). This CDR3 region has 10 residues. The CDR3 nucleotides read TGTGCCAGCAGCTCAGGGGGGCAGCCCTTC. It encodes CASSSGGQPF.

The rearrangement joins TRBV7-9 to TRBJ2-7, with TRBD2 matching over 11 bases. Per the germline V gene, CDR1 is SEHNR and CDR2 is FQNEAQ (reference sequence). The CDR3 is made up of 17 amino acids. Losses at the gene ends were 5 bases for V and 1 base for J; bases not matched to a gene: 10. The CDR3 loop reads CASSPTSGSPLSYEQYF. The CDR3 DNA follows: TGTGCCAGCAGCCCAACTAGCGGGAGCCCATTGTCCTACGAGCAGTACTTC.

The rearrangement joins TRBV5-4 to TRBJ1-1; D might be TRBD1 (6 bases). The CDR3 runs to 13 residues. Trimming pared 2 bases from V and 2 bases from J, leaving 7 bases between. Per the germline V gene, CDR1 is SGHNT and CDR2 is YYREEE (reference sequence). The CDR3 DNA is TGTGCCAGCAGCTTACAGGGAAACACTGAAGCTTTCTTT. Amino acids: CASSLQGNTEAFF.

The J gene is TRBJ2-7, the V gene TRBV5-1; no reliable D call. Germline V CDR1 and CDR2: SGHRS, YFSETQ. CDR3 length equals 14 residues. V lost 4 bases, J lost 0 bases, and 11 bases lay in between. Here the CDR3 reads CASSLTPLSYEQYF. CDR3 nucleotide sequence: TGCGCCAGCAGCCTGACTCCTCTCTCCTACGAGCAGTACTTC.

The V call is TRBV2, the J call TRBJ1-2; no definite D call. Trimming cost V 4 bases and J 2 bases, with 8 bases left between them. In germline, CDR1 is SNHLY, CDR2 FYNNEI. CDR3 size: 13 residues. The CDR3 spells CASSAQVNYGYTF. Written as DNA, the CDR3 is TGTGCCAGCAGTGCGCAGGTGAACTATGGCTACACCTTC.

For this clone: The junction departs from the called germline gene at one end, perhaps through a read error. The rearrangement joins TRBV5-1 to TRBJ2-7; 10 positions agree with TRBD2. The CDR3 is 15 amino acids. CDR1 is SGHRS, CDR2 YFSETQ, per germline. The CDR3 here is CASSTLGTSEKKPHF. CDR3 DNA: TGCGCCAGCAGCACCCTAGGGACTAGCGAGAAGAAACCCCATTTC.